This TCR beta chain was recorded in a study of T-cell reconstitution after alpha-beta-depleted transplantation in children. General study findings and limits: From surviving recipient T cells and thymic progenitors came the high day-60 TCRbeta diversity observed in some patients. One year post-transplant, T-cell counts and diversity were largely derived from T cells produced anew. As was reported, about two months after transplant, alpha-beta T cells came from several hundred expanded graft clones.

The trim removed 6 bases at V and 6 bases at J, leaving 7 bases unmatched. The CDR3 totals 14 residues. A library of TCRbeta sequences, prepared with unique molecular identifiers, was generated. Each CDR3 protein is one row after TCRdb ran MiXCR on the PCR reads. The table records approximately 520,000 distinct CDR3 sequences, about an eighth of them present only once. A word on this clonotype: Its antigen is still unknown.

This receptor was obtained from a female patient under 10 years old who had a stem cell transplant for aplastic anemia, so the T cells may come from the graft donor. The chain uses TRBV12-3 or TRBV12-4 and TRBJ2-2; 7 positions match TRBD2. Sequencing used PBMCs, mostly from graft donor cells, obtained 180 days after TCRalphabeta/CD19-depleted stem cell transplant. The CDR3 sequence: CASSRTSWAGELFF. DNA of the CDR3: TGTGCCAGCAGCCGGACTAGTTGGGCCGGGGAGCTGTTTTTT.